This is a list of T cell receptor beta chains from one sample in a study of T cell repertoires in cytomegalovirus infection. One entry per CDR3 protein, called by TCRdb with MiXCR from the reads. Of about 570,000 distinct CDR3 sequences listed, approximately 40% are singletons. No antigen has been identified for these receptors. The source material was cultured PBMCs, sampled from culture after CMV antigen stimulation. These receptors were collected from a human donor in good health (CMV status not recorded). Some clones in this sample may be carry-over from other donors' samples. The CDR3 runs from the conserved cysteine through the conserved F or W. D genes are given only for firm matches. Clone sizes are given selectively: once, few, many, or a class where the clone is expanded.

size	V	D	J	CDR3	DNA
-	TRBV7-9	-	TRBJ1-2	CASSKGGGLNYGYTF	TGTGCCAGCAGCAAAGGGGGGGGTCTTAACTATGGCTACACCTTC
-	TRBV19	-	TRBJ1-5	CASSIDATVRNQPQHF	TGTGCCAGTAGTATAGATGCGACAGTCCGGAATCAGCCCCAGCATTTT
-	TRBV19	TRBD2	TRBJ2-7	CASKGGSSYEQYF	TGTGCCAGTAAAGGCGGGAGTTCCTACGAGCAGTACTTC
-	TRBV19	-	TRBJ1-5	CASSLSTEVSNQPQHF	TGTGCCAGTAGTCTCTCGACAGAAGTTAGCAATCAGCCCCAGCATTTT
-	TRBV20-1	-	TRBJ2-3	CSASSSEEQDTQYF	TGCAGTGCTAGTAGTAGCGAAGAGCAAGATACGCAGTATTTT
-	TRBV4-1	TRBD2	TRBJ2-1	CASSQVLTGRGGRYEQFF	TGCGCCAGCAGCCAAGTTCTGACCGGGCGGGGGGGCCGTTATGAGCAGTTCTTC
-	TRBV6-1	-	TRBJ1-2	CASNPALGDARRDYGYTF	TGTGCCAGCAACCCCGCCTTGGGGGACGCAAGGCGAGACTATGGCTACACCTTC
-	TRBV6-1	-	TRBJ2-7	CASTKGRDPAYEQYF	TGTGCCAGCACCAAGGGCCGGGACCCAGCCTACGAGCAGTACTTC
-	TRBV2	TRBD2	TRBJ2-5	CASSEPSGGPETQYF	TGTGCCAGCAGTGAACCTAGCGGGGGACCAGAGACCCAGTACTTC
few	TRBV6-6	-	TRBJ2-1	CASSYSIRDYNEQFF	TGTGCCAGCAGTTACTCGATTAGGGACTACAATGAGCAGTTCTTC
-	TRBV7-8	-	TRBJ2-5	CASSPALGTVYQETQYF	TGTGCCAGCAGCCCCGCCCTGGGGACGGTGTACCAAGAGACCCAGTACTTC
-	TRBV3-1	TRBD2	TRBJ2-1	CASSQVELPGLAGEGEFF	TGTGCCAGCAGCCAAGTCGAACTACCGGGACTAGCGGGAGAGGGTGAGTTCTTC
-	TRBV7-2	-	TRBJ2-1	CASSLGGTLVNEQFF	TGTGCCAGCAGCTTAGGTGGGACGTTAGTCAATGAGCAGTTCTTC
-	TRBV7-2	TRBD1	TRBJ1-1	CASSPTGGAEAFF	TGTGCCAGCAGCCCAACAGGGGGCGCTGAAGCTTTCTTT
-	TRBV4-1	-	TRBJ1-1	CASSQVHGTEAFF	TGCGCCAGCAGCCAAGTTCACGGCACTGAAGCTTTCTTT
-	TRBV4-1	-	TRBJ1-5	CASSPSTGHGNRPQHF	TGCGCCAGCAGCCCCTCGACGGGACATGGAAATCGGCCCCAGCATTTT
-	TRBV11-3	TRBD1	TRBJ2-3	CASSRQGYGTDTQYF	TGTGCCAGCAGCCGACAGGGGTATGGGACAGATACGCAGTATTTT
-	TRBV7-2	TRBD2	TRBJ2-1	CASSLGLAGGASYNEQFF	TGTGCCAGCAGCCTAGGCCTAGCGGGGGGCGCCTCCTACAATGAGCAGTTCTTC
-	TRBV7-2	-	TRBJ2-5	CASSLVWGGGETQYF	TGTGCCAGCAGCTTAGTTTGGGGAGGCGGAGAGACCCAGTACTTC
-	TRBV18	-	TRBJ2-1	CASSSSRYNEQFF	TGTGCCAGCTCTTCTAGCCGCTACAATGAGCAGTTCTTC
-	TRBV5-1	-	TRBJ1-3	CASSLWDNFGGPGNTIYF	TGCGCCAGCAGCTTGTGGGACAATTTCGGTGGGCCAGGAAACACCATATATTTT
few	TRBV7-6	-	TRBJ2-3	CAGVSWDTDTQYF	TGTGCCGGAGTTTCTTGGGACACAGATACGCAGTATTTT
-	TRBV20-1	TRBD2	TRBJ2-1	CSARVRSGGSSYNEQFF	TGCAGTGCTAGAGTTAGAAGCGGGGGAAGCTCCTACAATGAGCAGTTCTTC
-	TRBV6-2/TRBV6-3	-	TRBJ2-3	CASSHSAVSSTDTQYF	TGTGCCAGCAGTCACTCAGCGGTTTCTAGCACAGATACGCAGTATTTT
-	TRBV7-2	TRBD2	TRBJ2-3	CASSLTPGLAGAGGHRGTETQYF	TGTGCCAGCAGCCTAACCCCGGGACTAGCGGGGGCCGGGGGGCACCGGGGCACAGAGACGCAGTATTTT
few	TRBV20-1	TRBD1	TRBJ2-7	CSAPQGVPDGEQYF	TGCAGTGCTCCACAGGGGGTCCCGGACGGAGAGCAGTACTTC
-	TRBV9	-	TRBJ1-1	CASSVGGSGTEAFF	TGTGCCAGCAGCGTAGGAGGCAGCGGGACTGAAGCTTTCTTT
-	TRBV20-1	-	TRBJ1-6	CSASTRGYSPLHF	TGCAGTGCCTCGACAAGGGGGTATTCACCCCTCCACTTT
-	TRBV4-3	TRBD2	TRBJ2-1	CASSQSVGGTSGRGEQFF	TGCGCCAGCAGCCAATCAGTCGGGGGGACTAGCGGGAGGGGCGAGCAGTTCTTC
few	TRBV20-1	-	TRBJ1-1	CSAADGVRAFF	TGCAGTGCCGCCGACGGGGTAAGGGCTTTCTTT
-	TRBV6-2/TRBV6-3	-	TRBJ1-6	CASRSRWGMNSPLHF	TGTGCCAGCAGGTCCCGATGGGGGATGAATTCACCCCTCCACTTT
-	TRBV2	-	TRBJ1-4	CASNNPTATNEKLFF	TGTGCCAGCAATAACCCGACAGCAACTAATGAAAAACTGTTTTTT
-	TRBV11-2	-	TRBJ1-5	CASSLGRAGGVNQPQHF	TGTGCCAGCAGCTTAGGTCGTGCGGGGGGGGTAAACCAGCCCCAGCATTTT
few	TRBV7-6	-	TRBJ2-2	CASSLVGGPGELFF	TGTGCCAGCAGCTTAGTAGGGGGTCCCGGGGAGCTGTTTTTT
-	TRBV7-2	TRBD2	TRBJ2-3	CASSLERGHRDTQYF	TGTGCCAGCAGCCTTGAGCGGGGGCACCGGGATACGCAGTATTTT
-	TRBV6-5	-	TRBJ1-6	CASRSRVEGNSPLHF	TGTGCCAGCAGGAGCCGCGTGGAAGGAAATTCACCCCTCCACTTT
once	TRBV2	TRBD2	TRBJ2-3	CASSGDSGPDTQYF	TGTGCCAGCAGTGGTGATAGCGGGCCAGATACGCAGTATTTT
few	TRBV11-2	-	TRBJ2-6	CASSLASIGGISSGANVLTF	TGTGCCAGCAGCTTAGCATCGATTGGGGGCATTTCCTCTGGGGCCAACGTCCTGACTTTC
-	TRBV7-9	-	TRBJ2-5	CASSLGAVQETQYF	TGTGCCAGCAGCTTAGGAGCGGTCCAAGAGACCCAGTACTTC
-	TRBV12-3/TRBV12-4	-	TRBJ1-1	CASSPPGGPGPEAFF	TGTGCCAGCAGCCCCCCTGGCGGCCCGGGACCTGAAGCTTTCTTT
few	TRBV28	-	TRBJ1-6	CATQLGSPLHF	TGTGCCACCCAGTTAGGGTCGCCCCTCCACTTT
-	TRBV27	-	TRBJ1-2	CASSAGASSYGYTF	TGTGCCAGCAGTGCCGGGGCGTCCTCCTATGGCTACACCTTC
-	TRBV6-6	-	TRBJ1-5	CASSYSGGRSNQPQHF	TGTGCCAGCAGTTACTCGGGGGGCAGGAGCAATCAGCCCCAGCATTTT
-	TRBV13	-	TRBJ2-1	CASSLGPPSEQFF	TGTGCCAGCAGCCTAGGACCACCCAGTGAGCAGTTCTTC
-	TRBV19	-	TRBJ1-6	CASSAGESYNSPLHF	TGTGCCAGTAGCGCAGGGGAATCCTATAATTCACCCCTCCACTTT
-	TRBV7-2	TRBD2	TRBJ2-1	CASSLAGGDYNEQFF	TGTGCCAGCAGTCTAGCGGGAGGGGACTACAATGAGCAGTTCTTC
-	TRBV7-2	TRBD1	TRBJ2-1	CASSPYRGRINNEQFF	TGTGCCAGCAGCCCCTACAGGGGGCGAATAAACAATGAGCAGTTCTTC
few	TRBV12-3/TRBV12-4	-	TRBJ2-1	CASSFGRKREQFF	TGTGCCAGCAGTTTCGGGCGAAAGCGGGAGCAGTTCTTC
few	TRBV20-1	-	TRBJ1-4	CSAAETSGEKLFF	TGCAGTGCCGCCGAAACCAGTGGAGAAAAACTGTTTTTT
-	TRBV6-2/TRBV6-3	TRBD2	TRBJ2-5	CASSRGTSGQETQYF	TGTGCCAGCAGCCGCGGGACTAGCGGGCAAGAGACCCAGTACTTC
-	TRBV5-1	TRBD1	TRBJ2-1	CASSEQGSSYNEQFF	TGCGCCAGCAGCGAACAGGGGAGCTCCTACAATGAGCAGTTCTTC
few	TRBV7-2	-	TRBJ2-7	CASSFTPVGAGALYEQYF	TGTGCCAGCAGCTTCACCCCAGTCGGGGCGGGCGCGTTATACGAGCAGTACTTC
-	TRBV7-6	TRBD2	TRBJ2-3	CASSASLAGGTDTQYF	TGTGCCAGCAGCGCCTCACTAGCGGGAGGGACAGATACGCAGTATTTT
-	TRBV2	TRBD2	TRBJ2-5	CASSEEAGQETQYF	TGTGCCAGCAGTGAGGAAGCGGGGCAAGAGACCCAGTACTTC
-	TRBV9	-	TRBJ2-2	CASSVGFSHTGELFF	TGTGCCAGCAGCGTAGGGTTCAGTCACACCGGGGAGCTGTTTTTT
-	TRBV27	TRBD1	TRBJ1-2	CASTRTGAYGYTF	TGTGCCAGCACCCGGACAGGGGCCTATGGCTACACCTTC
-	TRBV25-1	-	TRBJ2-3	CASSETTDTQYF	TGTGCCAGCAGTGAAACCACAGATACGCAGTATTTT
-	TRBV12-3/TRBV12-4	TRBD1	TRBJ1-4	CASSVTGLEKLFF	TGTGCCAGCAGTGTGACAGGGCTGGAAAAACTGTTTTTT